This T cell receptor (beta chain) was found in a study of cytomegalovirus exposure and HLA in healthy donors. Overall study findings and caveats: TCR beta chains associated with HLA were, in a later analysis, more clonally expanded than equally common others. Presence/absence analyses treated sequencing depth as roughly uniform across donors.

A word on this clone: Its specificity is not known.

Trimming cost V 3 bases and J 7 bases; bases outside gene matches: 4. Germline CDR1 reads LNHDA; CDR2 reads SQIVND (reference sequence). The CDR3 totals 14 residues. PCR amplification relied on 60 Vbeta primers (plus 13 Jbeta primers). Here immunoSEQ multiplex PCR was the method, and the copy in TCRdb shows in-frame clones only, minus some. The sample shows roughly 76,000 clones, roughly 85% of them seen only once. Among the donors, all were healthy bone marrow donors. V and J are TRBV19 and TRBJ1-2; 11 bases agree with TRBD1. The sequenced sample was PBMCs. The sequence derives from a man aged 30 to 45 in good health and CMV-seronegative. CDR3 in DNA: TGTGCCAGTAGTATGAGGACAGGGGGCTCTGGCTACACCTTC. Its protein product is CASSMRTGGSGYTF.